This is a list of T cell receptor beta chains from one sample in a study of technical replicates of blood from a handful of donors. The protocol was immunoSEQ multiplex PCR, while the TCRdb copy is restricted to in-frame clones and leaves out a portion. The table includes about 98,000 clones, almost 96% detected once. Sequenced input: T cells isolated from PBMCs. The receptors originated from a human donor in good health. The CDR3 runs from the conserved cysteine through the conserved F or W. A D gene is named only where the DNA matches it firmly. Expanded clones get a size class; other rows say once, few or many, or leave the size out.

>.|TRBV6-1|TRBJ1-3|.
TGTGCCAGCTTCTTCCTCGGTGGAAACACCATATATTTT
CASFFLGGNTIYF
>.|TRBV19|TRBJ2-2|.
TGTGCCAGTAGTAGGTGGAGCGGTCGAGGCACCGGGGAGCTGTTTTTT
CASSRWSGRGTGELFF
>.|TRBV15|TRBJ2-2|.
TGTGCCACCCGCGGTTTGGCCGGGGAGCTGTTTTTT
CATRGLAGELFF
>.|TRBV27|TRBJ2-7|.
TGTGCCAGCAGTTCGCGGGTTGGGGGGAGCTACGAGCAGTACTTC
CASSSRVGGSYEQYF
>.|TRBV7-2|TRBJ2-3|.
TGTGCCAGCAGCTTACCGGTGATGCGGTCAGATACGCAGTATTTT
CASSLPVMRSDTQYF
>.|TRBV21-1|TRBJ1-5|once
TGTGCCGGAAGGACAGGGATTACTGATAGTCAGCCCCAGCATTTT
CAGRTGITDSQPQHF
>.|TRBV30|TRBJ1-6|few
TGTGCCTGGAGGCAGGGGAGTCGGAATAATTCACCCCTCCACTTT
CAWRQGSRNNSPLHF
>.|TRBV7-9|TRBJ2-7|.
TGTGCCAGCAGCGCCGGGACTTCATTTCACTACGAGCAGTACTTC
CASSAGTSFHYEQYF
>TRBD2|TRBV28|TRBJ2-3|once
TGTGCCAGCAGTTCCGGACTAGCGGGAAAAACTTACACAGATACGCAGTATTTT
CASSSGLAGKTYTDTQYF
>.|TRBV2|TRBJ1-5|.
TGTGCCAGCAGTGAAACCAGGGCACAGCCCCAGCATTTT
CASSETRAQPQHF
>TRBD1|TRBV9|TRBJ1-2|.
TGTGCCAGCAGCGATCTACAGGGGGCCTATGGCTACACCTTC
CASSDLQGAYGYTF
>TRBD2|TRBV10-3|TRBJ2-3|.
TGTGCCATCCGAGGCCTAGCGGGAGCCACAGATACGCAGTATTTT
CAIRGLAGATDTQYF
>.|TRBV5-1|TRBJ2-6|.
TGCGCCAGCAGCTTGGATGACTTTTACTCTGGGGCCAACGTCCTGACTTTC
CASSLDDFYSGANVLTF
>.|TRBV2|TRBJ1-2|.
TGTGCCAGCAGTGTAATTCCTTTTGGCACCCCTAACTATGGCTACACCTTC
CASSVIPFGTPNYGYTF
>TRBD1|TRBV27|TRBJ1-4|.
TGTGCCAGCAGGACCACAGGGGCCCTTGGGAAACTGTTTTTT
CASRTTGALGKLFF
>TRBD1|TRBV7-9|TRBJ2-7|.
TGTGCCAGCAGCTACGGACAGGGTAGCTCCTACGAGCAGTACTTC
CASSYGQGSSYEQYF
>.|TRBV11-2|TRBJ2-7|.
TGTGCCAGCAGCCCGGCTAGACCTTCAGACGAGCAGTACTTC
CASSPARPSDEQYF
>.|TRBV4-1|TRBJ2-5|.
TGCGCCAGCAGCCAAGGGTGGACGGGAGCATCCCAAGAGACCCAGTACTTC
CASSQGWTGASQETQYF
>TRBD1|TRBV27|TRBJ1-1|.
TGTGCCAGCAGTATCGGACCCTCAGGGGGCACTGAAGCTTTCTTT
CASSIGPSGGTEAFF
>TRBD2|TRBV5-1|TRBJ2-3|.
TGCGCCAGCAGCCCACATAGCGGGAGGAGCACAGATACGCAGTATTTT
CASSPHSGRSTDTQYF
>.|TRBV7-9|TRBJ2-5|.
TGTGCCAGCAGGCATGAGCCGGGACTCCAAGAGACCCAGTACTTC
CASRHEPGLQETQYF
>.|TRBV11-2|TRBJ2-5|.
TGTGCCAGCAGCTTAGTGGGTAGCGTCCCACAACCGAAGACCCAGTACTTC
CASSLVGSVPQPKTQYF
>TRBD2|TRBV29-1|TRBJ2-1|.
TGCAGCGCGGGAGGAGGGTCTGGGGACAATGAGCAGTTCTTC
CSAGGGSGDNEQFF
>.|TRBV6-5|TRBJ1-3|once
TGTGCCAGCAGTTACGGAGGCTCTGGAAACACCATATATTTT
CASSYGGSGNTIYF
>TRBD1|TRBV5-4|TRBJ2-5|.
TGTGCCAGCAACCGGGACAGACAAGAGACCCAGTACTTC
CASNRDRQETQYF
>.|TRBV5-1|TRBJ1-2|once
TGCGCCAGCAGCTTGAGTGTGGCACAGCCAGGGGGCTACACCTTC
CASSLSVAQPGGYTF
>.|TRBV2|TRBJ2-7|.
TGTGCCAGCAGTGAAGCTAGGGGCTACGAGCAGTACTTC
CASSEARGYEQYF
>TRBD2|TRBV27|TRBJ2-3|.
TGTGCCAGCAAAATAGCGGGATCAACAGATACGCAGTATTTT
CASKIAGSTDTQYF
>.|TRBV2|TRBJ2-7|.
TGTGCCAGCAGTGAAAAATTAATTATTCGGTTAAGGGGCAGCTACGAGCAGTACTTC
CASSEKLIIRLRGSYEQYF
>.|TRBV27|TRBJ1-6|once
TGTGCCAGCAGTCCTCCCCCTAAGGGGGGGAATAATTCACCCCTCCACTTT
CASSPPPKGGNNSPLHF
>TRBD2|TRBV9|TRBJ2-1|.
TGTGCCAGCAGCGAGACTAGCGGAAGACACAATGAGCAGTTCTTC
CASSETSGRHNEQFF
>.|TRBV27|TRBJ1-6|.
TGTGCCAGCAGTTTAGTCCCTTTCCTAGAGGGCAATTCACCCCTCCACTTT
CASSLVPFLEGNSPLHF
>TRBD1|TRBV7-6|TRBJ1-5|.
TGTGCCAGCAGCTTATACGCCGAGGGACAGGGGGCAAATCAGCCCCAGCATTTT
CASSLYAEGQGANQPQHF
>.|TRBV27|TRBJ1-5|.
TGTGCCAGCAGTTTAGCGGAACACCAGCCCCAGCATTTT
CASSLAEHQPQHF
>.|TRBV6-5|TRBJ1-2|.
TGTGCCAGCATGGACGGGAAGAGATATGGCTACACCTTC
CASMDGKRYGYTF
>.|TRBV25-1|TRBJ1-2|.
TGTGCCAGCAGTGATACGTACAGATCTTATGGCTACACCTTC
CASSDTYRSYGYTF
>.|TRBV12-2|TRBJ1-2|.
TGTGCAAGTCGCTTCCCTTTTGGCTACACCTTC
CASRFPFGYTF
>TRBD1|TRBV10-1|TRBJ1-2|.
TGCGCCAGCAGTGCGGCAGGGGGCTATGGCTACACCTTC
CASSAAGGYGYTF
>.|TRBV28|TRBJ1-5|.
TGTGCCAGCAGTCCCCTGGGAGCCCAGCATTTT
CASSPLGAQHF
>.|TRBV19|TRBJ2-5|once
TGTGCCAGTAGTCCCTGGACGGGGGAGACCCAGTACTTC
CASSPWTGETQYF
>.|TRBV28|TRBJ2-7|.
TGTGCCAGCAGTTTTTGGGGCAGGGGAAGCCACGAGCAGTACTTC
CASSFWGRGSHEQYF
>.|TRBV6-5|TRBJ2-7|.
TGTGCCAGCAGAAACCGGGACATAGGGATTAACGAGCAGTACTTC
CASRNRDIGINEQYF
>TRBD1|TRBV2|TRBJ2-1|once
TGTGCCAGCAGTACCCACCGAACAGGGGCGAATGAGCAGTTCTTC
CASSTHRTGANEQFF
>TRBD1|TRBV4-1|TRBJ2-6|.
TGCGCCAGCAGCCACATGACAGGGCCCAAAAGCTCTGGGGCCAACGTCCTGACTTTC
CASSHMTGPKSSGANVLTF
>.|TRBV9|TRBJ1-2|.
TGTGCCAGCAGCGTACGTAATGCTAACTATGGCTACACCTTC
CASSVRNANYGYTF
>TRBD1|TRBV6-5|TRBJ1-2|.
TGTGCCAGCAGACCCCGGGGACAGCAAGCCTATGGCTACACCTTC
CASRPRGQQAYGYTF
>TRBD1|TRBV14|TRBJ1-1|.
TGTGCCAGCAGCCAAGAAGGGACAGATATGAACACTGAAGCTTTCTTT
CASSQEGTDMNTEAFF
>.|TRBV5-4|TRBJ2-5|.
TGTGCCAGCAGCCCCGCCGGGGTCCAAGAGACCCAGTACTTC
CASSPAGVQETQYF
>.|TRBV9|TRBJ2-5|.
TGTGCCAGCACCAGATGGGGGCAGTTTGGAGAGACCCAGTACTTC
CASTRWGQFGETQYF
>.|TRBV21-1|TRBJ1-2|.
TGTGCCAGCAGCAAAGTTCATCAGGCTTTGTATGGCTACACCTTC
CASSKVHQALYGYTF